The T cell receptor (beta chain) under discussion was sequenced for a study of blood T cell repertoires in COVID-19. Study at large: Samples of COVID-19 (acute and convalescent) were obtained from the United States, Italy and Spain. PBMCs, B-cell-depleted T cells, or T cells provided the cDNA or gDNA that made up the material.

Deletions cut 2 bases from V and 6 bases from J, with 11 bases between. Per germline, CDR1 SNHLY and CDR2 FYNNEI. The CDR3 runs 14 residues. The authors' processing: From reference gene primer amplification, estimates of nucleated cell counts were derived. Clones were read by immunoSEQ multiplex PCR, and TCRdb kept only the in-frame ones, dropping some. V and J calls and clone size are those listed in that table; D and trimming were worked out from the DNA. The sample consists of roughly 100,000 clones, under 90% of them appearing once. The receptor was derived from a man aged 80 or over with acute or convalescent COVID-19. Sequenced: peripheral blood. This chain uses TRBV2 with TRBJ2-1; the D is unclear. CDR3 coding DNA: TGTGCCAGCAGTGAAAATTGGCAGATCAATGAGCAGTTCTTC. The encoded protein is CASSENWQINEQFF.